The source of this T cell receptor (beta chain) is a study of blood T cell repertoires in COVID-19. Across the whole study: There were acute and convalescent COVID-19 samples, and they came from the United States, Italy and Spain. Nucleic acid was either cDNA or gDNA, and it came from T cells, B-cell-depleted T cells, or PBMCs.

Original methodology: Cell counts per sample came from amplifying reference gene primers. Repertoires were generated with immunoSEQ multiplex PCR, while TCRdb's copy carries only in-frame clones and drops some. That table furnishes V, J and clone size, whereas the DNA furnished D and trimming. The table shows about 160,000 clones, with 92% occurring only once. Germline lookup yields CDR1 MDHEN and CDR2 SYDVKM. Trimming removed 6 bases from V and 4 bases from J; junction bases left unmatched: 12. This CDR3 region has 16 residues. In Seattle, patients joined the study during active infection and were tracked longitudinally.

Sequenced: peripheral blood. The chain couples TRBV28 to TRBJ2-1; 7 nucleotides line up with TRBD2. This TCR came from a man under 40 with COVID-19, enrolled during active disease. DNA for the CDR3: TGTGCCAGCAGCTTCACTAGCGAGCCAACATACAATGAGCAGTTCTTC. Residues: CASSFTSEPTYNEQFF.